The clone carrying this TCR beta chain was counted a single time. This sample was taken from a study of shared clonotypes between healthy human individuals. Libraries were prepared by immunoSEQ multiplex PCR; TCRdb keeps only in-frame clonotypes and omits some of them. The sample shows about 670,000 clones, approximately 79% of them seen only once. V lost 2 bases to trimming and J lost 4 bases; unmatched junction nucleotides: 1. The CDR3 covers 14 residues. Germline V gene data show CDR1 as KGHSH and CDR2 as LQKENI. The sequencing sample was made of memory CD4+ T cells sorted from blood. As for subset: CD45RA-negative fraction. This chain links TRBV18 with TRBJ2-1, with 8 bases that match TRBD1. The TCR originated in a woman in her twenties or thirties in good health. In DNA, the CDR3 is TGTGCCAGCTCACCAAGGGACAGGTACAATGAGCAGTTCTTC. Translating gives CASSPRDRYNEQFF.